The 4 T cell receptor beta chains below were found in one sample sequenced in a study of blood T cells in healthy people across ages. A second PCR, run for about 7 to 11 cycles, used a sample-barcoded 5' primer plus a J-beta primer mix. TCRdb processed the 5' RACE reads anew with MiXCR; each CDR3 protein has one entry. The table shows approximately 290,000 distinct CDR3 sequences, with roughly 29% occurring only once. The sequenced material came from blood. These receptors were collected from a woman aged 70-85 years in good health.

The V gene is TRBV2, the J gene TRBJ2-5, with TRBD1 matching over 8 bases. The J call may be faulty, since TRBJ2-7 better matches the DNA end. CDR1 SNHLY and CDR2 FYNNEI come from the germline V gene. The CDR3 is made up of 14 amino acids. CDR3 DNA: TGTGCCAGCAGGAGACAGGGGAGCTCCTACGAGCAGTACTTC. This sequence encodes CASRRQGSSYEQYF.

As DNA, the CDR3 is TGTGCCAGCTCACCAGAAAGGGGCGATCAGCCCCAGCATTTT. It codes for CASSPERGDQPQHF. V usage is TRBV18 and J usage is TRBJ1-5, with D tentatively TRBD1 (5 bases). CDR3 size: 14 residues. Trimming removed 2 bases from V and 5 bases from J, with 10 bases in between. Looked up from germline, CDR1 is KGHSH and CDR2 is LQKENI.

The table lists this clonotype with a few counts. V and J are TRBV19 and TRBJ1-2; TRBD1 aligns across 9 bases. Germline V CDR1 and CDR2: LNHDA, SQIVND (reference sequence). The V gene end was trimmed by 8 bases and the J gene end by 4 bases; junction bases not matched to a gene: 11. The CDR3 is made up of 15 amino acids. CDR3: CASVPGQGSFYGYTF. CDR3 bases: TGTGCCAGTGTCCCGGGACAGGGCTCGTTCTATGGCTACACCTTC.

The chain employs TRBV25-1 and TRBJ1-2, with D maybe TRBD1 (5 bases). The V end lost 6 bases, the J end lost 7 bases, and 18 bases lay between the germline ends. The CDR3 has 14 residues. Germline CDR1 MGHDK, CDR2 SYGVNS. CDR3 in DNA: TGTGCCAGCAGCCCAGGGAGCTCGTCCTTTGGCTACACCTTC. Residues: CASSPGSSSFGYTF.